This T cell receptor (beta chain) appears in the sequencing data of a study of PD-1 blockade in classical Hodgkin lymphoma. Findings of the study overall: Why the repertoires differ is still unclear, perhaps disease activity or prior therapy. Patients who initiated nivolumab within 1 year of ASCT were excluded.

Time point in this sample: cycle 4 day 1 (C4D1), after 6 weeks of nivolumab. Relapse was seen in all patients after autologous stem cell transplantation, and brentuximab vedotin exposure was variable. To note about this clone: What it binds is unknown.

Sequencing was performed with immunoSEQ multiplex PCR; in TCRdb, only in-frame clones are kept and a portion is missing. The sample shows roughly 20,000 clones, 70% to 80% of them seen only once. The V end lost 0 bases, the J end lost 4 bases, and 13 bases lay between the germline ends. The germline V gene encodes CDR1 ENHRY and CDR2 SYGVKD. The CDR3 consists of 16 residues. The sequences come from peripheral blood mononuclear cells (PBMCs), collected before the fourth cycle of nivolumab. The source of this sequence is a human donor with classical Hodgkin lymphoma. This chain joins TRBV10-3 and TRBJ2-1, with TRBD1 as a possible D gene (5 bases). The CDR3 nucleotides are TGTGCCATCAGTGAGTCCTACGCAGGGCAGTACAATGAGCAGTTCTTC. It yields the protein CAISESYAGQYNEQFF.